This T cell receptor beta chain derives from a study of blood T cell repertoires in COVID-19. This clone was detected only once. This CDR3 comprises 14 residues. The V and J ends lost 3 bases and 4 bases respectively, with 12 bases between them. Per the germline V gene, CDR1 is KGHSH and CDR2 is LQKENI. Clones were sequenced by immunoSEQ multiplex PCR, and TCRdb holds only the in-frame ones, with some missing. The data show under 50,000 clones, around 92% seen once. Sequences were obtained from peripheral blood. The genes are TRBV18 and TRBJ1-2; D might be TRBD1 (6 bases). The TCR sequence derives from a human donor in a cohort sampled during active COVID-19. The CDR3 nucleotides are TGTGCCAGCTCACCCAGGGGAGCTTTCTATGGCTACACCTTC. It codes for CASSPRGAFYGYTF.